Listed below are T cell receptor beta chains from one sample, sequenced in a study of blood T cell repertoires in COVID-19. Clones were sequenced by immunoSEQ multiplex PCR, and TCRdb holds only the in-frame ones, with some missing. This table has tens of thousands of clones, about 73% appearing once. The sample was peripheral blood. These receptors all stem from a woman between 65 and 79 years old with acute or convalescent COVID-19. Each CDR3 is given with its conserved first and last residue. Each record gives: clone size, J gene, V gene, D gene, CDR3 protein, CDR3 DNA. The D gene is left open where the match is weak. The listing skips clone size in some rows; elsewhere it reads once, few, many or a size class.

clone size: .; J gene: TRBJ1-1; V gene: TRBV3-1/TRBV3-2; D gene: TRBD1; CDR3 protein: CASSGDRGRTEAFF; CDR3 DNA: TGTGCCAGCAGCGGGGACAGGGGGCGGACTGAAGCTTTCTTT
clone size: once; J gene: TRBJ1-5; V gene: TRBV19; D gene: TRBD1; CDR3 protein: CASADRTDQPQHF; CDR3 DNA: TGTGCCAGTGCGGACAGGACAGATCAGCCCCAGCATTTT
clone size: .; J gene: TRBJ1-2; V gene: TRBV4-3; D gene: .; CDR3 protein: CASSQFTGLNYGYTF; CDR3 DNA: TGCGCCAGCAGCCAATTTACAGGGTTGAACTATGGCTACACCTTC
clone size: .; J gene: TRBJ2-3; V gene: TRBV24-1; D gene: TRBD1; CDR3 protein: CATGGRGRSDTQYF; CDR3 DNA: TGTGCCACCGGGGGCAGGGGGCGCTCAGATACGCAGTATTTT
clone size: medium-sized; J gene: TRBJ2-7; V gene: TRBV28; D gene: TRBD1; CDR3 protein: CASSLLGAGGLYEQYF; CDR3 DNA: TGTGCCAGCAGTTTACTAGGGGCAGGGGGCCTCTACGAGCAGTACTTC
clone size: .; J gene: TRBJ1-1; V gene: TRBV5-4; D gene: TRBD1; CDR3 protein: CASSSPGTGGNTEAFF; CDR3 DNA: TGTGCCAGCAGCTCACCCGGGACAGGGGGGAACACTGAAGCTTTCTTT
clone size: .; J gene: TRBJ2-3; V gene: TRBV11-2; D gene: .; CDR3 protein: CASSLGGGRGRHTDTQYF; CDR3 DNA: TGTGCCAGCAGCTTAGGAGGGGGAAGAGGACGACACACAGATACGCAGTATTTT
clone size: .; J gene: TRBJ2-3; V gene: TRBV12-5; D gene: .; CDR3 protein: CASGLFLLSTDTQYF; CDR3 DNA: TGTGCTAGTGGTTTGTTTCTTCTGAGCACAGATACGCAGTATTTT
clone size: .; J gene: TRBJ1-6; V gene: TRBV6-1; D gene: TRBD1; CDR3 protein: CASSEALGGTVNSPLHF; CDR3 DNA: TGTGCCAGCAGTGAAGCGCTAGGGGGGACAGTCAACTCACCCCTCCACTTT
clone size: once; J gene: TRBJ1-6; V gene: TRBV27; D gene: .; CDR3 protein: CASSDNSNSPLHF; CDR3 DNA: TGTGCCAGCTCCGACAACTCCAATTCACCCCTCCACTTT
clone size: .; J gene: TRBJ1-5; V gene: TRBV19; D gene: .; CDR3 protein: CASSISWQNNQPQHF; CDR3 DNA: TGTGCCAGTAGTATTTCATGGCAGAACAATCAGCCCCAGCATTTT
clone size: .; J gene: TRBJ1-4; V gene: TRBV5-1; D gene: .; CDR3 protein: CASSLVSGFGEKLFF; CDR3 DNA: TGCGCCAGCAGCTTGGTCTCGGGGTTCGGAGAAAAACTGTTTTTT
clone size: many; J gene: TRBJ2-2; V gene: TRBV5-1; D gene: TRBD1; CDR3 protein: CASSLGASGTGAGELFF; CDR3 DNA: TGCGCCAGCAGCTTGGGGGCCTCCGGGACAGGGGCCGGGGAGCTGTTTTTT
clone size: .; J gene: TRBJ1-4; V gene: TRBV11-2; D gene: .; CDR3 protein: CASSVGVGRNEKLFF; CDR3 DNA: TGTGCCAGCAGCGTGGGAGTGGGAAGGAATGAAAAACTGTTTTTT
clone size: .; J gene: TRBJ1-4; V gene: TRBV27; D gene: .; CDR3 protein: CASSGLRATATNEKLFF; CDR3 DNA: TGTGCCAGCAGTGGCCTCAGGGCAACTGCAACTAATGAAAAACTGTTTTTT
clone size: once; J gene: TRBJ2-1; V gene: TRBV3-1/TRBV3-2; D gene: .; CDR3 protein: CASSQLGGAPREQFF; CDR3 DNA: TGTGCCAGCAGCCAACTAGGCGGGGCGCCACGGGAGCAGTTCTTC
clone size: few; J gene: TRBJ2-7; V gene: TRBV12-5; D gene: .; CDR3 protein: CASSLGAIYEQYF; CDR3 DNA: TGTGCTAGTAGCTTGGGAGCCATCTATGAGCAGTACTTC
clone size: .; J gene: TRBJ2-7; V gene: TRBV23-1; D gene: .; CDR3 protein: CASSPTDGTRDGVYEQYF; CDR3 DNA: TGCGCCAGCAGTCCCACGGACGGGACACGAGATGGGGTCTACGAGCAGTACTTC
clone size: few; J gene: TRBJ1-2; V gene: TRBV28; D gene: .; CDR3 protein: CASSPQGSFNYGYTF; CDR3 DNA: TGTGCCAGCAGTCCGCAGGGATCTTTTAACTATGGCTACACCTTC
clone size: .; J gene: TRBJ1-5; V gene: TRBV4-1; D gene: .; CDR3 protein: CASSQDGGGVSNQPQHF; CDR3 DNA: TGCGCCAGCAGCCAAGATGGTGGGGGGGTTAGCAATCAGCCCCAGCATTTT
clone size: .; J gene: TRBJ2-1; V gene: TRBV27; D gene: TRBD2; CDR3 protein: CASSLLAGGLGEYNEQFF; CDR3 DNA: TGTGCCAGCAGTCTCCTAGCGGGGGGCCTCGGCGAATACAATGAGCAGTTCTTC
clone size: once; J gene: TRBJ1-2; V gene: TRBV7-9; D gene: .; CDR3 protein: CASSLSGINSLLAYGYTF; CDR3 DNA: TGTGCCAGCAGCTTGTCGGGGATCAACTCACTTCTGGCGTATGGCTACACCTTC
clone size: .; J gene: TRBJ2-4; V gene: TRBV6-2/TRBV6-3; D gene: .; CDR3 protein: CASSYRGAKNIQYF; CDR3 DNA: TGTGCCAGCAGTTACCGGGGAGCCAAAAACATTCAGTACTTC
clone size: .; J gene: TRBJ2-1; V gene: TRBV11-2; D gene: TRBD2; CDR3 protein: CASSSWIAGGQYNEQFF; CDR3 DNA: TGTGCCAGCAGCTCCTGGATAGCGGGAGGACAATACAATGAGCAGTTCTTC
clone size: many; J gene: TRBJ1-6; V gene: TRBV6-1; D gene: .; CDR3 protein: CASSELRSSYNSPLHF; CDR3 DNA: TGTGCCAGCAGTGAATTACGTAGCTCCTATAATTCACCCCTCCACTTT
clone size: .; J gene: TRBJ1-4; V gene: TRBV6-5; D gene: .; CDR3 protein: CASSFRVEQGKLFF; CDR3 DNA: TGTGCCAGCAGTTTCCGGGTGGAACAGGGAAAACTGTTTTTT
clone size: .; J gene: TRBJ2-7; V gene: TRBV4-3; D gene: TRBD2; CDR3 protein: CASSQSLGTSGRFGEQYF; CDR3 DNA: TGCGCCAGCAGCCAATCATTGGGGACTAGCGGGAGATTTGGCGAGCAGTACTTC
clone size: .; J gene: TRBJ2-7; V gene: TRBV28; D gene: .; CDR3 protein: CASSRIPREQYF; CDR3 DNA: TGTGCCAGCAGTCGTATACCTAGAGAGCAGTACTTC
clone size: .; J gene: TRBJ1-2; V gene: TRBV6-5; D gene: TRBD1; CDR3 protein: CASSGQGAGGYTF; CDR3 DNA: TGTGCCAGCTCAGGACAGGGGGCGGGTGGCTACACCTTC